These 26 T cell receptor beta chains share one sample of origin, sequenced in a study of blood T cell repertoires in COVID-19. Some clones are missing from TCRdb's copy, which holds only in-frame ones; the method was immunoSEQ multiplex PCR. The sample has roughly 180,000 clones, roughly four fifths seen once; the top ten hold 9.5% to 12%. Sequences were obtained from peripheral blood. These receptors came from a woman between 35 and 50 years old with COVID-19, enrolled during active disease.

The CDR3 DNA sequence: TGTGCCAGCAGCCAAGAACCCACAGGGACAGCGACACCCAACACCGGGGAGCTGTTTTTT. Its protein is CASSQEPTGTATPNTGELFF. The chain couples TRBV14 to TRBJ2-2; 7 bases match TRBD1. Per the germline V gene, CDR1 is SGHDN and CDR2 is FVKESK. The length of the CDR3 is 20 residues. The ends lost 0 bases at V and 2 bases at J; junction bases unmatched: 15.

The rearrangement links TRBV28 to TRBJ2-1, with 7 positions matching TRBD2. CDR1 is MDHEN and CDR2 is SYDVKM in the germline V gene. The ends lost 6 bases at V and 4 bases at J; junction bases unmatched: 12. The CDR3 runs to 16 residues. The CDR3 region is CASRRRVSGGYNEQFF. DNA of the CDR3: TGTGCCAGCAGGAGAAGGGTATCGGGGGGTTACAATGAGCAGTTCTTC.

The chain recombines TRBV30 with TRBJ1-2, with TRBD1 matching 7 bases. CDR1 and CDR2 (germline): GTSNPN, SVGIG (reference sequence). This CDR3 contains 15 residues. The V gene end was trimmed by 0 bases and the J gene end by 4 bases; junction bases not matched to a gene: 8. CDR3 coding DNA: TGTGCCTGGAGTGTGTTGGGAACAGGGGTCTATGGCTACACCTTC. This codes for CAWSVLGTGVYGYTF.

This rearrangement joins TRBV19 to TRBJ2-7, with TRBD2 identical over 12 bases. The CDR3 is 17 amino acids. Germline lookup yields CDR1 LNHDA and CDR2 SQIVND (reference sequence). Trimming removed 5 bases from V and 3 bases from J; junction bases left unmatched: 11. The CDR3 sequence: CASSLGLAGGPVYEQYF. In nucleotides, the CDR3 is TGTGCCAGTAGTTTAGGCCTAGCGGGAGGGCCTGTCTACGAGCAGTACTTC. The full variable domain, its missing parts supplied by reference TRBV19 and TRBJ2-7, is DGGITQSPKYLFRKEGQNVTLSCEQNLNHDAMYWYRQDPGQGLRLIYYSQIVNDFQKGDIAEGYSVSREKKESFPLTVTSAQKNPTAFYLCASSLGLAGGPVYEQYFGPGTRLTVT.

The chain joins TRBV6-5 to TRBJ1-6; 7 nucleotides agree with TRBD1. V was pared by 6 bases and J by 5 bases, with 4 bases of the junction left unmatched. Germline V lookup: CDR1 MNHEY, CDR2 SVGAGI. The CDR3 has 14 residues. The chain's CDR3 is CASRPGQDNSPLHF. In DNA form, the CDR3 reads TGTGCCAGCAGGCCAGGACAGGATAATTCACCCCTCCACTTT.

The chain has TRBV2 and TRBJ2-5; 11 bases are a match to TRBD1. Germline CDR1 SNHLY, CDR2 FYNNEI. V was pared by 5 bases and J by 4 bases, with 3 bases of the junction left unmatched. The CDR3 loop spans 14 amino acids. CDR3 bases: TGTGCCAGCAGTAGGGACAGGGGGAGAGAGACCCAGTACTTC. Amino acids: CASSRDRGRETQYF.

This clone was counted only a few times. The chain has TRBV7-3 and TRBJ2-3; D is unresolved. Germline V gives CDR1 SGHTA, CDR2 FQGTGA. The ends were cut back, 1 base at V and 3 bases at J, with 8 bases in the middle. CDR3 length: 14 residues. The CDR3 reads CASSLSRATDTQYF. The CDR3 DNA follows: TGTGCCAGCAGCTTAAGTCGAGCGACAGATACGCAGTATTTT.

The chain's CDR3 is CASREQGFGRETQYF. The CDR3 DNA sequence: TGTGCCAGCAGGGAACAGGGTTTTGGTCGGGAGACCCAGTACTTC. V usage is TRBV6-6 and J usage is TRBJ2-5; a weak D match, TRBD1 (6 bases). Germline values: CDR1 MNHNY, CDR2 SVGAGI (reference sequence). With 6 bases removed from V and 5 bases from J, the gap between germline ends came to 19 bases. The CDR3 spans 15 residues.

V usage is TRBV24-1 and J usage is TRBJ2-1, with 9 bases that match TRBD2. CDR1 KGHDR and CDR2 SFDVKD come from the germline V gene. This CDR3 is 16 amino acids long. V dropped 4 bases and J dropped 2; count of bases not matched to a gene: 5. The CDR3 region has the DNA TGTGCCACCAGTGAACCGACTAGCGGAACCTACAATGAGCAGTTCTTC. This gives the protein CATSEPTSGTYNEQFF.

The count of this clone is one. The V call is TRBV7-9, the J call TRBJ2-1, with 7 bases aligning to TRBD1. The CDR3 covers 14 residues. Germline CDR1 SEHNR, CDR2 FQNEAQ (reference sequence). V lost 3 bases and J lost 8; bases outside the gene matches: 7. CDR3 loop: CASSFLQGMDEQFF. CDR3 in DNA: TGTGCCAGCAGCTTTTTACAGGGGATGGATGAGCAGTTCTTC. Using reference TRBV7-9 and TRBJ2-1 for the parts outside the CDR3, the full variable domain is DTGVSQNPRHKITKRGQNVTFRCDPISEHNRLYWYRQTLGQGPEFLTYFQNEAQLEKSRLLSDRFSAERPKGSFSTLEIQRTEQGDSAMYLCASSFLQGMDEQFFGPGTRLTVL.

The genes are TRBV5-1 and TRBJ2-7, with D perhaps matching TRBD1 (5 bases). Trimming removed 0 bases at V and 1 base at J, with 8 bases between. The CDR3 spans 14 residues. The germline gives CDR1 SGHRS, CDR2 YFSETQ. The CDR3 spells CASSLGTTSYEQYF. Written as DNA, the CDR3 is TGCGCCAGCAGCTTGGGGACAACTTCCTACGAGCAGTACTTC.

This chain connects TRBV19 to TRBJ1-1; no definite D call. This CDR3 is built from 13 residues. From germline, CDR1 is LNHDA and CDR2 SQIVND (reference sequence). V lost 3 bases, J lost 5 bases, and 10 bases lay in between. The CDR3 DNA is TGTGCCAGTAGTATTGCCATAGCGACTGAAGCTTTCTTT. Its protein is CASSIAIATEAFF. The variable domain in full, completed from reference TRBV19 and TRBJ1-1, reads DGGITQSPKYLFRKEGQNVTLSCEQNLNHDAMYWYRQDPGQGLRLIYYSQIVNDFQKGDIAEGYSVSREKKESFPLTVTSAQKNPTAFYLCASSIAIATEAFFGQGTRLTVV.

This chain uses TRBV6-2 or TRBV6-3 with TRBJ2-5, with 9 bases fitting TRBD2. The CDR3 consists of 16 residues. Germline values: CDR1 MNHEY, CDR2 SVGEGT. V was clipped by 5 bases and J by 4 bases; unmatched bases: 11. CDR3 nucleotides: TGTGCCAGCAGTATCCAAACTAGCGGGTTTATAGAGACCCAGTACTTC. Translation: CASSIQTSGFIETQYF.

This clone was recorded only once. V and J are TRBV19 and TRBJ2-1; D is undetermined. Germline values: CDR1 LNHDA, CDR2 SQIVND (reference sequence). Trimming took off 6 bases at V and 8 bases at J, with 11 bases between the two ends. The CDR3 is made up of 12 amino acids. CDR3: CASSTNIHEQFF. CDR3 coding DNA: TGTGCCAGTAGCACTAATATTCATGAGCAGTTCTTC. The entire variable domain, with the rest obtained from reference TRBV19 and TRBJ2-1, is as follows: DGGITQSPKYLFRKEGQNVTLSCEQNLNHDAMYWYRQDPGQGLRLIYYSQIVNDFQKGDIAEGYSVSREKKESFPLTVTSAQKNPTAFYLCASSTNIHEQFFGPGTRLTVL.

The genes are TRBV19 and TRBJ1-1, with TRBD1 as a possible D gene (6 bases). Deletions cut 4 bases from V and 4 bases from J, with 13 bases between. Per the germline V gene, CDR1 is LNHDA and CDR2 is SQIVND (reference sequence). The CDR3 totals 14 residues. CDR3 sequence: CASSKSQGSTEAFF. CDR3 DNA: TGTGCCAGTAGTAAATCACAGGGATCCACTGAAGCTTTCTTT.

The chain is built from TRBV19 and TRBJ2-5, with D maybe TRBD1 (5 bases). V dropped 7 bases and J dropped 1 base, with 7 bases sitting between them. Germline assignment: CDR1 LNHDA and CDR2 SQIVND (reference sequence). The CDR3 is 12 residues long. The CDR3 bases are TGTGCCAGTAACCAGGGCCAAGAGACCCAGTACTTC. This translates into CASNQGQETQYF.

The J gene is TRBJ2-4, the V gene TRBV14; D is perhaps TRBD1 (6 bases). This CDR3 comprises 16 residues. Germline loops: CDR1 SGHDN, CDR2 FVKESK. V shed 4 bases and J shed 2 bases, with 15 bases lying between them. The CDR3 protein is CASSLTNTGTKNIQYF. The CDR3 DNA reads as TGTGCCAGCAGCCTAACGAATACAGGGACCAAAAACATTCAGTACTTC.

This chain links TRBV20-1 with TRBJ2-5, with D possibly matching TRBD2 (5 bases). CDR3 size: 16 residues. Trimming left V 3 bases short and J 5 bases short, with 22 bases between. Germline V gives CDR1 DFQATT, CDR2 SNEGSKA (reference sequence). CDR3 region: CSASPASWERAETQYF. DNA of the CDR3: TGCAGTGCTAGTCCGGCTAGCTGGGAAAGGGCGGAGACCCAGTACTTC.

CDR3 bases: TGTGCCAGCAGCGTGACAGCTCGTGGGGATTCACCCCTCCACTTT. It translates to CASSVTARGDSPLHF. The chain links TRBV9 to TRBJ1-6, with D possibly matching TRBD1 (5 bases). This CDR3 contains 15 residues. Trimming removed 2 bases at V and 8 bases at J, with 14 bases between. Per the germline V gene, CDR1 is SGDLS and CDR2 is YYNGEE.

J is TRBJ2-5 and V is TRBV30; 8 positions match TRBD2. Germline values: CDR1 GTSNPN, CDR2 SVGIG (reference sequence). The CDR3 has 14 amino acids. The CDR3 sequence: CAWAPAGGKETQYF. CDR3 DNA sequence: TGTGCTTGGGCCCCTGCGGGGGGTAAAGAGACCCAGTACTTC.

This clone has just one count. The genes are TRBV12-3 or TRBV12-4 and TRBJ2-5; TRBD1 might be the D (6 bases). The CDR3 has 12 amino acids. Between the trimmed V and J ends, which lost 8 bases and 1 base, there was a span of 8 bases. The CDR3 DNA follows: TGTGCCAGCGGACAGATCCAAGAGACCCAGTACTTC. Translation: CASGQIQETQYF.

The chain carries TRBV18 and TRBJ2-7; 9 nucleotides align to TRBD1. CDR3 length equals 14 residues. With V trimmed by 5 bases and J by 4 bases, 6 bases remained unmatched. Per germline, CDR1 KGHSH and CDR2 LQKENI. This CDR3 is CASSRTGESYEQYF. CDR3 sequence (DNA): TGTGCCAGCTCAAGGACAGGGGAGTCTTACGAGCAGTACTTC. Supplemented by reference TRBV18 and TRBJ2-7, the full variable domain reads NAGVMQNPRHLVRRRGQEARLRCSPMKGHSHVYWYRQLPEEGLKFMVYLQKENIIDESGMPKERFSAEFPKEGPSILRIQQVVRGDSAAYFCASSRTGESYEQYFGPGTRLTVT.

The chain is built from TRBV7-9 and TRBJ2-1, with D possibly being TRBD1 (6 bases). Germline loops: CDR1 SEHNR, CDR2 FQNEAQ (reference sequence). This CDR3 region has 19 residues. V lost 6 bases, J lost 0 bases, and 24 bases lay in between. The CDR3 here is CASRQGLGASADSYNEQFF. Written as DNA, the CDR3 is TGTGCCAGCAGACAAGGACTGGGGGCATCTGCCGACTCCTACAATGAGCAGTTCTTC.

The V and J genes are TRBV10-3 and TRBJ1-2; D uncertain. The CDR3 totals 13 residues. Germline V gene sequence: CDR1 ENHRY, CDR2 SYGVKD. The V and J ends lost 10 bases and 4 bases respectively, with 16 bases between them. CDR3 region: CANLREAGYGYTF. The CDR3 nucleotides are TGTGCCAATCTACGGGAAGCGGGCTATGGCTACACCTTC.

The chain uses TRBV3-1 (or the pseudogene TRBV3-2) and TRBJ2-7; TRBD1 aligns across 10 bases. V lost 5 bases, J lost 6 bases, and 10 bases stayed unmatched. The germline V gene has CDR1 LGHDT and CDR2 YNNKEL (reference sequence). The length of the CDR3 is 15 residues. The CDR3 region has the DNA TGTGCCAGCAGCGATCCGGGACAGGGGTTTCGCGAGCAGTACTTC. Translation: CASSDPGQGFREQYF.

The table lists this clone with a few counts. The chain carries TRBV5-1 and TRBJ1-2; possible D gene TRBD1, 6 bases. This CDR3 has 13 residues. Germline V lookup: CDR1 SGHRS, CDR2 YFSETQ. V was trimmed by 4 bases and J by 5 bases, leaving 12 bases between them. The CDR3 DNA sequence: TGCGCCAGCAGCCAGGACAGTGGATATGGCTACACCTTC. Translated, it gives CASSQDSGYGYTF.